This is a list of T cell receptor beta chains from one sample in a study of CD8+ T cells in alopecia areata. The table came from immunoSEQ multiplex PCR; TCRdb's copy has only in-frame clones and leaves some out. The sample holds 65,000 to 70,000 clones, about three fifths seen once. Material: CD8+ T cells sorted from blood, obtained at week 0. The receptors were gathered from a human donor with alopecia areata. CDR3s leave out the opening cysteine and the closing phenylalanine or tryptophan. Expanded clones are given a class, and other clones once, few, many or no size at all.

>once|TRBV2|TRBJ2-1
ASSALGQGLYNEQF
>NA|TRBV2|TRBJ2-3
ASRPPGQGFTDTQY
>once|TRBV6-6|TRBJ2-3
ASSDTPQGADTQY
>NA|TRBV5-6|TRBJ2-2
ASSLVRPRGGTGELF
>once|TRBV27|TRBJ2-7
ASSLWAGSYEQY
>NA|TRBV7-9|TRBJ1-1
ASSPRNWNTEAF
>few|TRBV5-1|TRBJ1-1
ASSLGQGLGWAEAF
>few|TRBV6-4|TRBJ2-3
ASSDTSGRGADTQY
>NA|TRBV5-4|TRBJ2-7
ASSPLGGANYEQY
>few|TRBV11-1|TRBJ2-1
ASRLSGGIYNEQF
>NA|TRBV29-1|TRBJ2-7
SVEDGEEY
>NA|TRBV15|TRBJ2-3
ATSREGRGGGTDTQY
>NA|TRBV27|TRBJ2-5
ASRPLGDPGTQY
>NA|TRBV5-1|TRBJ1-1
ASSLVDTEAF
>NA|TRBV7-9|TRBJ2-4
ASSNLEQPKNIQY
>few|TRBV29-1|TRBJ2-5
SVEDLGGGETQY
>few|TRBV6-5|TRBJ2-1
ASSFWTSGEQF
>NA|TRBV19|TRBJ2-1
ASSIAQGMNEQF
>NA|TRBV11-2|TRBJ1-6
ASGRGNSPLH
>few|TRBV11-1|TRBJ2-4
ASTPDPGGNIQY
>NA|TRBV27|TRBJ1-1
ASSPGTVLSNTEAF
>few|TRBV7-9|TRBJ2-3
ASSLGENPTDTQY
>NA|TRBV4-3|TRBJ2-7
ASSQDDRGNYEQY
>NA|TRBV27|TRBJ2-1
ASSFIAPRGHNEQF
>NA|TRBV7-9|TRBJ2-7
ASSVRDRGPYEQY
>NA|TRBV30|TRBJ2-3
AWSETSVTDTQY
>NA|TRBV28|TRBJ2-7
ASSPPGPSYEQY
>NA|TRBV28|TRBJ2-1
ASSFERVRENNEQF
>NA|TRBV15|TRBJ2-5
ATSRDVHQETQY
>NA|TRBV5-1|TRBJ2-7
ASSLPQGNEQY
>many|TRBV29-1|TRBJ2-5
SVESDSRDQETQY
>many|TRBV7-8|TRBJ2-3
ASIRLAGRSDTQY
>NA|TRBV5-1|TRBJ2-7
ASSFIGVSTYEQY
>few|TRBV7-2|TRBJ2-3
ASSFLTVTDTQY
>NA|TRBV4-3|TRBJ1-4
ASSQDLGQGSEKLF
>NA|TRBV6-5|TRBJ1-2
ASSYSGRAINYGYT
>NA|TRBV4-3|TRBJ2-1
ASSQDSFSGWDEQF
>NA|TRBV7-8|TRBJ1-6
ASSLDRGGSPLH
>few|TRBV2|TRBJ2-7
ASSVVSEGNEQY
>NA|TRBV19|TRBJ2-7
ASSIRSATYEQY
>NA|TRBV9|TRBJ2-1
ASSVSRTSGDNEQF
>NA|TRBV29-1|TRBJ2-7
SVEMPQGAPEQY
>few|TRBV7-9|TRBJ2-5
ASSLTSEPETQY
>NA|TRBV4-3|TRBJ2-5
ASSQTAWGGQETQY
>NA|TRBV27|TRBJ1-2
ASSPSTGERHYGYT
>NA|TRBV4-1|TRBJ1-2
ASSRTQGAGIYGYT
>NA|TRBV27|TRBJ1-2
ASSPMSANYGYT
>NA|TRBV20-1|TRBJ2-3
SASGMTQY
>NA|TRBV4-1|TRBJ2-1
ASSQEAGTSINNEQF
>NA|TRBV29-1|TRBJ2-2
SVVRLNTGELF
>NA|TRBV6-5|TRBJ2-5
ASSYFGAEETQY
>NA|TRBV2|TRBJ2-7
ASSEALQGPASEQY
>NA|TRBV4-1|TRBJ1-3
ASSQDRGTVRASGNTIY
>NA|TRBV9|TRBJ1-1
ASSEQGADTEAF
>NA|TRBV5-5|TRBJ2-5
ASSWEGGIRETQY
>NA|TRBV7-9|TRBJ2-7
ASSKILAGEDEQY
>few|TRBV29-1|TRBJ2-7
SVLGKWTSGSSYEQY